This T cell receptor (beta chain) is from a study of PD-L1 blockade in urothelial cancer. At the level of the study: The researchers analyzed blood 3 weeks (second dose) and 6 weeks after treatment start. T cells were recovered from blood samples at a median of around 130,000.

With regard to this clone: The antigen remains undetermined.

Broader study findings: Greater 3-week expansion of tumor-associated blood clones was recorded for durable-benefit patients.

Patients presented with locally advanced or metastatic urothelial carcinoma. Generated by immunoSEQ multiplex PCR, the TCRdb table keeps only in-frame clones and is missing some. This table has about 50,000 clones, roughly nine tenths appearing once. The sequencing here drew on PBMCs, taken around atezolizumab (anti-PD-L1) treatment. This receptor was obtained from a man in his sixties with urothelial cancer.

The CDR3 loop reads CAWRSGSSYNSPLHF. The DNA for the CDR3 is TGTGCCTGGAGGTCAGGTAGCTCCTATAATTCACCCCTCCACTTT. This chain joins TRBV30 and TRBJ1-6; D unresolved. The length of the CDR3 is 15 residues. Germline assignment: CDR1 GTSNPN and CDR2 SVGIG (reference sequence). Trimming removed 3 bases at V and 0 bases at J, with 9 bases between.